This T cell receptor (beta chain) came from a study of Ad26.COV2.S vaccination and SARS-CoV-2 variants. Sequencing used immunoSEQ multiplex PCR; TCRdb keeps in-frame clones, though not all of them. The profile shows roughly 500,000 clones, around nine tenths of them singletons. With respect to this clone: The target antigen is unknown.

CDR3 size: 13 residues. The germline V and J ends were trimmed by 0 bases and 9 bases, with 12 bases remaining between them. Germline V gene lookup returns CDR1 LGHNA and CDR2 YNFKEQ. Study-level findings and limits: Possibly, TCR breadth and depth analyses underestimated total T cell responses.

Noted treatment: about 20 received Ad26.COV2.S at low or high dose, single or two shots; 5 received placebo; per-sample allocation not given. All samples were drawn on day 63, counting from the first vaccine or placebo injection. The chain has TRBV4-2 and TRBJ2-7; D unclear. This TCR was recovered from a person between 18 and 65 years old who received the Ad26.COV2.S COVID-19 vaccine or a placebo. The material sequenced was peripheral blood, taken in a trial of Ad26.COV2.S vaccine versus placebo. This CDR3 reads CASSQDRAGAQYF. CDR3 in DNA: TGTGCCAGCAGCCAAGACCGGGCAGGCGCGCAGTACTTC.